This TCR beta chain emerged from a study of blood T cell repertoires in COVID-19 (TCRdb year 2020). General notes on the study: Collaborator samples came from the United States, Italy and Spain and covered acute and convalescent phases of COVID-19. The samples were drawn from the first 160 participants of the ongoing ImmuneRACE study and from 950 to 1,500 subjects provided by 6 global collaborators. Nearly every sample came with metadata listing a de-identified subject ID, COVID-19 status, age in years and sex. The prospective study material was composed of cDNA or gDNA derived from T cells, B-cell-depleted T cells, or PBMCs. Deeply sampled blood TCRbeta repertoires from subjects exposed to, actively infected with, or recovered from COVID-19 were included in the dataset. Where available, HLA class I and class II types were obtained from metadata supplied by the sample provider rather than from assay-based typing. A freely available public database, intended as a resource for researchers studying the immune response to SARS-CoV-2, is where the repertoires were released.

Broad study findings and their caveats: The quantity of clinical and demographic metadata differed by source and by participant and was supplied without curation.

Enrolling through a virtual design, the prospective study's participants ranged in age from roughly 18 to 89 years and lived across 20 to 25 United States geographic areas. Cohort assignment in the prospective study relied on participant-reported clinical history from a screening survey and a study questionnaire. Recovered participants in ImmuneRACE Cohort 3 were defined as having two consecutive negative NP/OP PCR tests, clearance from a healthcare professional, or resolution of symptoms. Mobile phlebotomists in the prospective study collected whole blood, serum and a nasopharyngeal or oropharyngeal swab from every participant. Additional blood draws and questionnaires over an approximately two-month period could optionally be provided by prospective study participants. Before DNA extraction, blood samples from the prospective study were shipped at room temperature or frozen. The immunoSEQ Assay, a bias-controlled multiplex PCR, was used to amplify TCRbeta CDR3 regions from genomic DNA. On the study's bioinformatics: The number of nucleated cells in each sample was estimated by amplification of reference gene primers within the assay. To quantify the absolute abundance of each unique TCRbeta CDR3 rearrangement, sequence reads were collapsed and filtered. Productive Simpson clonality was computed per sample as the square root of Simpson's diversity index over productive rearrangements. TCRdb took this table from immuneACCESS and kept in-frame rearrangements with V and J called. Such tables lack part of the clones; where checked against another copy, unresolved V genes explain under half of the gap, and the rest is unexplained. V and J calls and clone size follow that table, whereas D and trimming were derived from the DNA. For this sample there are about 480,000 clones; roughly nine tenths appear just once. Around 8% of the sample rests with the top ten.

Notes on this clone: Its specific antigen is unknown. There are no base qualities to consult, and no much larger clone falls within one base.

Based on the germline V gene, the CDR1 and CDR2 sequences are SNHLY and FYNNEI. V is reduced by 6 bases and J by 0 bases, leaving a spacing of 12 bases between them. The CDR3 runs 14 residues from the cysteine to the phenylalanine. Just CDR3 DNA is preserved here, 42 bases in frame from base 1. This TCR derives from a woman aged 55-70 years who had recovered from COVID-19. Sequencing was performed on PBMCs or T cells enriched from blood (not recorded which). The chain links TRBV2 with TRBJ2-7, and the D gene may be TRBD1, 5 bases matching. The CDR3 reads CASREDTNSYEQYF. The nucleotides read TGTGCCAGCAGAGAGGACACAAACTCCTACGAGCAGTACTTC.